Here is one T cell receptor (beta chain) with its context. Sequence at one end of the junction differs from germline and may be a read error. Other DNA sequences from this sample encode an identical CDR3 as well. These data belong to a study of shared clonotypes between healthy human individuals. Using immunoSEQ multiplex PCR, the repertoire was profiled, and TCRdb retains in-frame clones only, with some absent. This table has more than 900,000 clones, 75% to 80% appearing once. The germline V gene encodes CDR1 GTSNPN and CDR2 SVGIG (reference sequence). The length of the CDR3 is 13 residues. The clonotype originates from a man between 18 and 35 years old in good health. Some clones in this sample may be carry-over from other donors' samples. The sequencing input was memory CD4+ T cells from PBMCs. The subset was: CD45RA-negative fraction. The chain has TRBV30 and TRBJ1-5; D is unclear. The CDR3 DNA reads TGTGCTTGGAGTGTGATGGGCAGGCAGCCCCAGCATTTT. Translation: CAWSVMGRQPQHF.